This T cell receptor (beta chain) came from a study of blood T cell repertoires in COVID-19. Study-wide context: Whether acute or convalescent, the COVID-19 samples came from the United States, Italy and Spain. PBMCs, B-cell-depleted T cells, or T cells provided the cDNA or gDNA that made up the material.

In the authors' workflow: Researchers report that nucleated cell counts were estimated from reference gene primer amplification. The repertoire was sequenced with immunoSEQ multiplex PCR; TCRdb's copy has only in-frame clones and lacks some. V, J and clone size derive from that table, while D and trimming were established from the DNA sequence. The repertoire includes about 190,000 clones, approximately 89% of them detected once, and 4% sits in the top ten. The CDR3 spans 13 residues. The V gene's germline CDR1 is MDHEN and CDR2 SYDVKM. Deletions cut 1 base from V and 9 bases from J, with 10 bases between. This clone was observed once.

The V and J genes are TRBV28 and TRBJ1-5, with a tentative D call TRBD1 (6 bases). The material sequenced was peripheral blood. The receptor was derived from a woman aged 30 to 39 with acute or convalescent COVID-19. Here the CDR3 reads CASSLSGARPQHF. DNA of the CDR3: TGTGCCAGCAGTTTATCAGGGGCGCGGCCCCAGCATTTT.